Below are 26 T cell receptor beta chains sequenced from a single sample in a study of OX40 agonist ivuxolimab in advanced cancers. The method was immunoSEQ multiplex PCR; TCRdb's version includes in-frame clones alone and lacks a portion of them. This table holds 70,000 to 75,000 clones, roughly 87% found once. The material was CD4+ or CD8+ T cells sorted from blood, obtained in a trial of the OX40 agonist ivuxolimab. Receptors originate from an adult with an advanced solid tumor such as melanoma, head and neck, liver or kidney cancer.

This clone was observed a handful of times. The chain links TRBV6-1 to TRBJ1-6; D is possibly TRBD1 (5 bases). The CDR3 contains 13 residues. V lost 6 bases to trimming and J lost 10 bases, with 13 bases between them. Germline values: CDR1 MNHNS, CDR2 SASEGT. This chain's CDR3 is CASSSRVYSPLHF. CDR3 nucleotides: TGTGCCAGCAGCTCCAGGGTTTACTCACCCCTCCACTTT.

The chain carries TRBV5-8 and TRBJ2-1, with 8 bases lining up with TRBD2. The CDR3 totals 16 residues. Looked up from germline, CDR1 is SGHTS and CDR2 is YDEGEE. The junction had 6 bases not matched to a gene; V was cut back by 4 bases and J by 0 bases. The CDR3 DNA reads as TGTGCCAGCAGCCACGCGGGGGGCCGCTCCTACAATGAGCAGTTCTTC. Protein: CASSHAGGRSYNEQFF.

The chain joins TRBV7-8 to TRBJ1-1; 10 bases are a match to TRBD1. Germline-derived CDR1 and CDR2 are SGHVS and FQNEAQ. CDR3 length: 16 amino acids. V lost 5 bases to trimming and J lost 0 bases; unmatched junction nucleotides: 6. In DNA form, the CDR3 reads TGTGCCAGCAGCCGGGGGGACAGGGGTATGAACACTGAAGCTTTCTTT. Protein sequence: CASSRGDRGMNTEAFF. Based on the CDR3 plus reference TRBV7-8 and TRBJ1-1, the full variable domain is GAGVSQSPRYKVAKRGQDVALRCDPISGHVSLFWYQQALGQGPEFLTYFQNEAQLDKSGLPSDRFFAERPEGSVSTLKIQRTQQEDSAVYLCASSRGDRGMNTEAFFGQGTRLTVV.

The V and J genes are TRBV28 and TRBJ2-3; D is possibly TRBD1 (5 bases). Germline CDR1 and CDR2: MDHEN and SYDVKM. This CDR3 region has 15 residues. Trimming took 6 bases from V and 2 from J, leaving 15 bases between them. The CDR3 reads CASSPGHALTDTQYF. In nucleotides, the CDR3 is TGTGCCAGCAGCCCCGGACATGCCCTCACAGATACGCAGTATTTT.

This chain joins TRBV30 and TRBJ2-7; D is undetermined. Looked up from germline, CDR1 is GTSNPN and CDR2 is SVGIG (reference sequence). The ends were cut back, 7 bases at V and 0 bases at J, with 13 bases in the middle. The CDR3 has 13 amino acids. The CDR3 loop reads CASSWGSSYEQYF. Here the CDR3 DNA reads TGTGCCTCCTCTTGGGGAAGCTCCTACGAGCAGTACTTC.

V and J are TRBV28 and TRBJ2-7; TRBD2 aligns across 7 bases. The junction had 6 bases not matched to a gene; V was cut back by 7 bases and J by 0 bases. This CDR3 region has 14 residues. Germline V gene lookup returns CDR1 MDHEN and CDR2 SYDVKM. CDR3 protein: CASTPGGGSYEQYF. The CDR3 nucleotides are TGTGCCAGCACCCCTGGCGGGGGCTCCTACGAGCAGTACTTC.

CDR3 DNA: TGTGCCAGTAGTCCCGGGACCCCCAAAGGGGGCAATCAGCCCCAGCATTTT. Amino acids: CASSPGTPKGGNQPQHF. The chain is built from TRBV19 and TRBJ1-5; TRBD1 is a possible D gene (5 bases). Germline loops: CDR1 LNHDA, CDR2 SQIVND (reference sequence). The germline V and J ends were trimmed by 5 bases and 2 bases, with 19 bases remaining between them. The CDR3 extends over 17 amino acids.

The DNA for the CDR3 is TGTGCCAGCTCACCACGACAAGGGCCCTACGAGCAGTACTTC. Encoded protein: CASSPRQGPYEQYF. The chain carries TRBV18 and TRBJ2-7; D is undetermined. V lost 1 base and J lost 2, with 9 bases in between. Germline V CDR1 and CDR2: KGHSH, LQKENI. The CDR3 covers 14 residues.

DNA for the CDR3: TGTGCCAGCAGCGTTGGGACAGGGGCCTACGAGCAGTACTTC. Translating it yields CASSVGTGAYEQYF. J is TRBJ2-7 and V is TRBV9; TRBD1 matches at 10 bases. This CDR3 is built from 14 residues. Germline CDR1 is SGDLS and CDR2 is YYNGEE. The V and J ends lost 2 bases and 2 bases, in that order; junction bases with no gene match: 1.

V gene TRBV11-3 combines with J gene TRBJ1-2, with D hard to call. CDR3 length: 14 amino acids. Germline loops: CDR1 SGHNT, CDR2 YENEEA. The ends were cut back, 8 bases at V and 2 bases at J, with 15 bases in the middle. The CDR3 DNA sequence: TGTGCCAGCTTACCGACGGCGGTGAACTATGGCTACACCTTC. Translation gives CASLPTAVNYGYTF.

V usage is TRBV2 and J usage is TRBJ1-6, with D unresolved. Trimming pared 1 base from V and 4 bases from J, leaving 5 bases between. Germline V gene data show CDR1 as SNHLY and CDR2 as FYNNEI. This CDR3 is built from 14 residues. The CDR3 DNA reads as TGTGCCAGCAGTGAAGGAAATTATAATTCACCCCTCCACTTT. Translation: CASSEGNYNSPLHF. The full variable domain, its missing parts supplied by reference TRBV2 and TRBJ1-6, is EPEVTQTPSHQVTQMGQEVILRCVPISNHLYFYWYRQILGQKVEFLVSFYNNEISEKSEIFDDQFSVERPDGSNFTLKIRSTKLEDSAMYFCASSEGNYNSPLHFGNGTRLTVT.

The rearrangement joins TRBV30 to TRBJ1-5; maybe TRBD1 (5 bases). The CDR3 length is 17 residues. The V and J ends lost 2 bases and 1 base respectively, with 18 bases between them. Germline CDR1 is GTSNPN and CDR2 is SVGIG (reference sequence). CDR3 residues: CAWSPGTFPVSNQPQHF. CDR3 coding DNA: TGTGCCTGGAGTCCCGGGACTTTCCCGGTAAGCAATCAGCCCCAGCATTTT.

In this sample, this clone turned up a few times. The V and J genes are TRBV6-1 and TRBJ1-6; D might be TRBD1 (6 bases). Germline loops: CDR1 MNHNS, CDR2 SASEGT. V lost 3 bases and J 4 bases, leaving 13 bases between the germline ends. This CDR3 has 16 amino acids. The CDR3 coding sequence is TGTGCCAGCAGTGATAAGACAGGCCAATATAATTCACCCCTCCACTTT. This sequence encodes CASSDKTGQYNSPLHF.

The chain links TRBV5-6 to TRBJ2-7; no definite D call. Trimming took off 1 base at V and 7 bases at J, with 6 bases between the two ends. There are 11 residues in the CDR3. Germline values: CDR1 SGHDT, CDR2 YYEEEE. CDR3 DNA: TGTGCCAGCAGCTTGTTCAGAGAGCAGTACTTC. This encodes CASSLFREQYF. Full variable domain (outside the CDR3, taken from reference TRBV5-6 and TRBJ2-7): DAGVTQSPTHLIKTRGQQVTLRCSPKSGHDTVSWYQQALGQGPQFIFQYYEEEERQRGNFPDRFSGHQFPNYSSELNVNALLLGDSALYLCASSLFREQYFGPGTRLTVT.

The gene calls are TRBV5-4 and TRBJ2-7, with TRBD2 as a possible D gene (6 bases). Trimming cost V 4 bases and J 0 bases, with 14 bases left between them. Germline V gene data show CDR1 as SGHNT and CDR2 as YYREEE (reference sequence). The CDR3 runs 15 residues. This chain's CDR3 is CASSAGTPSSYEQYF. CDR3 bases: TGTGCCAGCAGCGCGGGGACTCCGAGCTCCTACGAGCAGTACTTC. Variable domain in full (rest from reference TRBV5-4 and TRBJ2-7): ETGVTQSPTHLIKTRGQQVTLRCSSQSGHNTVSWYQQALGQGPQFIFQYYREEENGRGNFPPRFSGLQFPNYSSELNVNALELDDSALYLCASSAGTPSSYEQYFGPGTRLTVT.

V usage is TRBV30 and J usage is TRBJ2-1; TRBD2 matches at 11 bases. With V trimmed by 2 bases and J by 7 bases, 4 bases remained unmatched. The germline gives CDR1 GTSNPN, CDR2 SVGIG (reference sequence). This CDR3 contains 14 residues. CDR3 DNA sequence: TGTGCCTGGAGTACTAGCGGGGGTTCAAATGAGCAGTTCTTC. It encodes CAWSTSGGSNEQFF.

This chain links TRBV7-3 with TRBJ2-3; unclear D gene. The CDR3 covers 14 residues. V gave up 5 bases and J gave up 1 base, with 10 bases separating them. The germline V gene has CDR1 SGHTA and CDR2 FQGTGA. The CDR3 here is CASSPTMGTDTQYF. The CDR3 bases are TGTGCCAGCAGCCCAACTATGGGCACAGATACGCAGTATTTT.

V gene TRBV7-9 combines with J gene TRBJ2-1; 8 bases match TRBD2. The V gene's germline CDR1 is SEHNR and CDR2 FQNEAQ (reference sequence). The CDR3 spans 17 residues. The V gene end was trimmed by 1 base and the J gene end by 5 bases; junction bases not matched to a gene: 10. The CDR3 protein is CASSLVRASGSNNEQFF. The CDR3 nucleotides read TGTGCCAGCAGCTTAGTAAGGGCTAGCGGGTCTAACAATGAGCAGTTCTTC.

The chain is built from TRBV5-1 and TRBJ1-1, with TRBD1 as a possible D gene (6 bases). Deletions cut 0 bases from V and 6 bases from J, with 15 bases between. The CDR3 extends over 15 amino acids. Germline CDR1 reads SGHRS; CDR2 reads YFSETQ. The CDR3 DNA is TGCGCCAGCAGCTTGGGAACAGGGAGGTTGTCTGAAGCTTTCTTT. Its protein is CASSLGTGRLSEAFF. Filled out from reference TRBV5-1 and TRBJ1-1, the complete variable domain reads KAGVTQTPRYLIKTRGQQVTLSCSPISGHRSVSWYQQTPGQGLQFLFEYFSETQRNKGNFPGRFSGRQFSNSRSEMNVSTLELGDSALYLCASSLGTGRLSEAFFGQGTRLTVV.

V is TRBV19 and J is TRBJ1-5; D remains ambiguous. CDR3 length: 14 amino acids. Trimming removed 1 base from V and 0 bases from J, with 4 bases in between. Germline V gene data show CDR1 as LNHDA and CDR2 as SQIVND (reference sequence). The CDR3 bases are TGTGCCAGTAGTATAGCCAATAGCAATCAGCCCCAGCATTTT. It translates to CASSIANSNQPQHF.

The chain carries TRBV29-1 and TRBJ1-1; 7 bases match TRBD1. Germline values: CDR1 SQVTM, CDR2 ANQGSEA. The CDR3 extends over 14 amino acids. The ends lost 6 bases at V and 1 base at J; junction bases unmatched: 8. The CDR3 spells CSVVTGAQNTEAFF. The CDR3 DNA sequence: TGCAGCGTCGTAACAGGGGCGCAGAACACTGAAGCTTTCTTT.

This rearrangement joins TRBV4-2 to TRBJ2-3; D not certain. V was pared by 0 bases and J by 7 bases, with 5 bases between. This CDR3 region has 12 residues. Germline-derived CDR1 and CDR2 are LGHNA and YNFKEQ. For the CDR3, the DNA is TGTGCCAGCAGCCAAGATAGCAATACGCAGTATTTT. Protein product: CASSQDSNTQYF.

This sequence joins TRBV6-6 and TRBJ1-1; 7 nucleotides line up with TRBD1. V dropped 4 bases and J dropped 1; count of bases not matched to a gene: 6. This CDR3 has 15 residues. Germline V gene sequence: CDR1 MNHNY, CDR2 SVGAGI (reference sequence). The CDR3 nucleotides read TGTGCCAGCAGTTGGCAGGGACAGACGAACACTGAAGCTTTCTTT. Protein product: CASSWQGQTNTEAFF.

J is TRBJ2-7 and V is TRBV28, with TRBD2 identical over 7 bases. Per germline, CDR1 MDHEN and CDR2 SYDVKM. Trimming removed 3 bases from V and 0 bases from J; junction bases left unmatched: 8. The CDR3 runs to 16 residues. CDR3 nucleotides: TGTGCCAGCAGTTTCCCCCTGGGAGGGAGCTCCTACGAGCAGTACTTC. Protein: CASSFPLGGSSYEQYF.

J is TRBJ2-3 and V is TRBV5-4, with 8 positions matching TRBD2. The CDR3 is 15 residues long. V gave up 1 base and J gave up 4 bases; unmatched junction bases: 5. The germline gives CDR1 SGHNT, CDR2 YYREEE (reference sequence). CDR3 bases: TGTGCCAGCAGCTTGTACAGCGGGAGCGCAGATACGCAGTATTTT. Its protein is CASSLYSGSADTQYF.

V gene TRBV5-6 combines with J gene TRBJ1-2; D gene uncertain. The CDR3 totals 13 residues. V was clipped by 0 bases and J by 5 bases, with 8 bases between them. Germline V CDR1 and CDR2: SGHDT, YYEEEE. The CDR3 bases are TGTGCCAGCAGCTTGGACCGAGGATATGGCTACACCTTC. This encodes CASSLDRGYGYTF.